This TCR beta chain emerged from a study of sequential checkpoint blockade in melanoma. On the study more broadly: Each arm's sequence ended with maintenance nivolumab. TCRβ was sequenced from DNA of 91 pretreatment tumors. Twenty-two patients had matched tumor biopsies before treatment and at week 13 after nivolumab or ipilimumab alone.

TCRdb's table, derived via immunoSEQ multiplex PCR, lists solely in-frame clones and lacks some. The profile covers 6,500 or so clones, with 25% to 30% appearing a single time and nearly 10% taken by the ten largest. Germline CDR1 LNHDA, CDR2 SQIVND (reference sequence). The CDR3 is made up of 13 amino acids. Between the trimmed V and J ends, which lost 10 bases and 0 bases, there was a span of 12 bases. Treatment in this sample: randomized to nivolumab then ipilimumab (arm A) or the reverse (arm B). None of the patients previously received DNA-damaging chemotherapy. The chain links TRBV19 to TRBJ1-2; D is unclear. The clonotype originates from a human donor with melanoma. This specimen consisted of tumor tissue (inferred from file names), obtained from a patient given nivolumab and ipilimumab in sequence. The CDR3 loop is CANSTAPNYGYTF. The CDR3 nucleotides read TGTGCCAACTCGACGGCTCCTAACTATGGCTACACCTTC.